This T cell receptor (beta chain) was obtained from a study of radiotherapy plus CTLA-4 blockade in lung cancer. Here immunoSEQ multiplex PCR was the method, and the copy in TCRdb shows in-frame clones only, minus some. The table shows roughly 92,000 clones, with 86% occurring only once. The CDR3 covers 13 residues. V lost 7 bases to trimming and J lost 0 bases, with 10 bases between them. Germline V lookup: CDR1 MNHEY, CDR2 SMNVEV (reference sequence). Sequences were derived from peripheral blood, sampled from a patient treated with radiotherapy plus ipilimumab. The receptor comes from a human donor with non-small cell lung cancer who had a partial response to radiotherapy plus ipilimumab. The chain recombines TRBV27 with TRBJ2-7, with D maybe TRBD2 (6 bases). As DNA, the CDR3 is TGTGCCAGCATGGGGGGAGACTCCTACGAGCAGTACGTC. It encodes CASMGGDSYEQYV.